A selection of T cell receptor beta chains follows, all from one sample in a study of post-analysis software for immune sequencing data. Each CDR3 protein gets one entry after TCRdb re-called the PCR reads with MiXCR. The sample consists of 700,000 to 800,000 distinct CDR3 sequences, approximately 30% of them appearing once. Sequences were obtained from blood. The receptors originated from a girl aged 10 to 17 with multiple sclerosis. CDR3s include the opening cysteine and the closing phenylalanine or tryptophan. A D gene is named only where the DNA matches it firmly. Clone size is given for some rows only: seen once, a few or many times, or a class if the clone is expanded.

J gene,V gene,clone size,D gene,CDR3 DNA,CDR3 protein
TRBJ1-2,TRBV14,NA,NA,TGTGCCAGCAGCCAAGATCGAGCTATCTATGGCTACACCTTC,CASSQDRAIYGYTF
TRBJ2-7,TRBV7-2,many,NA,TGTGCCAGCAGCTTATGGGGCCCTAGCGAGGACGAGCAGTACTTC,CASSLWGPSEDEQYF
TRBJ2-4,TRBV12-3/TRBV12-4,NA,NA,TGTGCCAGCAGTTTAGCCGGGGTAGGGGGCATTCAGTACTTC,CASSLAGVGGIQYF
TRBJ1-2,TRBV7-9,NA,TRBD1,TGTGCCAGCAGCCGGACGGGACAGGAATATGGCTACACCTTC,CASSRTGQEYGYTF
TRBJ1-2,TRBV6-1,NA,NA,TGTGCCAGCAGTGAGGAGCTCCACTATGGCTACACCTTC,CASSEELHYGYTF
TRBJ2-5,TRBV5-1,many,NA,TGCGCCAGCAGCTTGGATCGCAGGGGAGAGACCCAGTACTTC,CASSLDRRGETQYF
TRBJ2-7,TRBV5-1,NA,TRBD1,TGCGCCAGCAGCCAAGGGACAGCGCGCTACGAGCAGTACTTC,CASSQGTARYEQYF
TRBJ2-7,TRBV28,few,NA,TGTGCCAGCGGAGTGCAGGGGCCAAACTACGAGCAGTACTTC,CASGVQGPNYEQYF
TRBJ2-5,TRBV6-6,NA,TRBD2,TGTGCCAGCAGTTTTTCGGGGCTAGCGGGTCTTTACGATGAGCAGTACTTC,CASSFSGLAGLYDEQYF
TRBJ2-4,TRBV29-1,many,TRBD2,TGCAGCGTTGAGGACCCGGGCGGGGGACGACCAAACATTCAGTACTTC,CSVEDPGGGRPNIQYF
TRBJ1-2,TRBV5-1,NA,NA,TGCGCCAGCAGCCCCCACGGTAGTGGGAGCGACTATGGCTACACCTTC,CASSPHGSGSDYGYTF
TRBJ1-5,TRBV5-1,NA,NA,TGCGCCAGCAGCTCAACCCCACGTGATCAGCCCCAGCATTTT,CASSSTPRDQPQHF
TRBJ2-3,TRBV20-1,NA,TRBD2,TGCAGTGCATATGATAGCGGGGGCACAGATACGCAGTATTTT,CSAYDSGGTDTQYF
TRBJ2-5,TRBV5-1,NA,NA,TGCGCCAGCAGCTTGGGCCCAGGGGAGTCAATGCCGGGCCATCAGAGGGAGACCCAGTACTTC,CASSLGPGESMPGHQRETQYF
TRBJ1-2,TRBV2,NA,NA,TGTGCCGGACCGGTTCCGGGGGAAGGTGGCTACACCTTC,CAGPVPGEGGYTF
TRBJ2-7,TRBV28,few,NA,TGTGCCAGCAGCCCGGGGACGGTAACCTACGAGCAGTACTTC,CASSPGTVTYEQYF
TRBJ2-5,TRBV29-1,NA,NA,TGCAGCGCCCCCGCAGGAGGAAACCAAGAGACCCAGTACTTC,CSAPAGGNQETQYF
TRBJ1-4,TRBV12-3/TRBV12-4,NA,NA,TGTGCCAGCAGTCCCGACGAGGGGCAGGGTGAAAAACTGTTTTTT,CASSPDEGQGEKLFF
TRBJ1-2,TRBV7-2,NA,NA,TGTGCCAGCAGCTCGCGGGTCCGCTCTGAACCCTATGGCTACACCTTC,CASSSRVRSEPYGYTF
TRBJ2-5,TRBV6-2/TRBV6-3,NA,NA,TGTGCCAGCAATCGAGGGGAGACCCAGTACTTC,CASNRGETQYF
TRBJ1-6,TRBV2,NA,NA,TGTGCCAGCAGTGTGGCGCCAGCCTTGGGGAGCTCACCCCTCCACTTT,CASSVAPALGSSPLHF
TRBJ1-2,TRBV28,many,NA,TGTGCCAGCAGCCGGGGGCAAGCCTATGGCTACACCTTC,CASSRGQAYGYTF
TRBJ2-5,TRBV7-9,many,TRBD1,TGTGCCAGCAGCCGAATGACCGGGACAGCAGAAGAGACCCAGTACTTC,CASSRMTGTAEETQYF
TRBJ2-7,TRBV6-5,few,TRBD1,TGTGCCAGCGGATCCGGGACAGAAGATTACGAGCAGTACTTC,CASGSGTEDYEQYF
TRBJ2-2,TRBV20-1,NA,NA,TGCAGTGCTAGGAAAACGGCCGCCAACACCGGGGAGCTGTTTTTT,CSARKTAANTGELFF
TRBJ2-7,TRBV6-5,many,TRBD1,TGTGCCAGCAGACCGGGGACAGGTGACTCCTACGAGCAGTACTTC,CASRPGTGDSYEQYF
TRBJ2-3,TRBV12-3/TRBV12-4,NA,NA,TGTGCCAGCAGTTTTCGGGGGACCTCAGATACGCAGTATTTT,CASSFRGTSDTQYF
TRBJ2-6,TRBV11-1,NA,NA,TGTGCCGGCAGCTTCAACTCTGGGGCCAACGTCCTGACTTTC,CAGSFNSGANVLTF
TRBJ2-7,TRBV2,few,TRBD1,TGTGCCAGCATTCAGGGACAGTCGTCCTACGAGCAGTACTTC,CASIQGQSSYEQYF
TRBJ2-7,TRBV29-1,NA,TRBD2,TGCAGCGTATTCGGCGGGAGGAGTTACGAGCAGTGCTTC,CSVFGGRSYEQCF
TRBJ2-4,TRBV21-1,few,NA,TGTGCCAGCAGCAGGGCCTTAGGGGGGCTATGTGAGCAGTACTTC,CASSRALGGLCEQYF
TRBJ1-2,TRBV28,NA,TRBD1,TGTGCCAGCAGATACGGGACAGGCTATGGCTACACCTTC,CASRYGTGYGYTF
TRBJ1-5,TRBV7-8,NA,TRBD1,TGTGCCAGCAGCTTAACAGGGGGCGGTCAGCCCCAGCATTTT,CASSLTGGGQPQHF
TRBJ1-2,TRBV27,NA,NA,TGTGCCAGCAGTGGGATGTATTGGGGTGGCTACACCTTC,CASSGMYWGGYTF
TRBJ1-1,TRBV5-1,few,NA,TGCGCCAGCAGCTTGGGGGGGCCGCGCTCCGGCACTGAAGCTTTCTTT,CASSLGGPRSGTEAFF
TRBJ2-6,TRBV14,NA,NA,TGTGCCAGCAGCCAAGATTTCAGGAAAGGGACCGGGGCCAACGTCCTGACTTTC,CASSQDFRKGTGANVLTF
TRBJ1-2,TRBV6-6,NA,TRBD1,TGTGCCAGCAGTTACGGACAGGGGGGTGAGGTTCGCTATGGCTACACCTTC,CASSYGQGGEVRYGYTF
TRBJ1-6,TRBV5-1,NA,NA,TGCGCCAGCAGCTTGTCTCCGGAGAACAATTCACCCCTCCACTTT,CASSLSPENNSPLHF
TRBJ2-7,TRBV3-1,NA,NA,TGTGCCATCCCGGGGGTCTCCTACGAGCAGTACTTC,CAIPGVSYEQYF
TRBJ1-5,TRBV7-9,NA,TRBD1,TGTGCCAGCAGCTCCGACAGGGTGAATCAGCCCCAGCATTTT,CASSSDRVNQPQHF
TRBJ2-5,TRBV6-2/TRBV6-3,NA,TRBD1,TGTGCCAGCAGTTACCCACAGGGGGCGATGAAAGAGACCCAGTACTTC,CASSYPQGAMKETQYF
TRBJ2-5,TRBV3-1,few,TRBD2,TGTGCCAGCAGCTCAAGCCTCGGACTAGCGGGGCAAGAGACCCAGTACTTC,CASSSSLGLAGQETQYF
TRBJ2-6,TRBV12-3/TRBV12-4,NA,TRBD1,TGTGCCAGCACTTACCCGGGACAGGGAAGGGGGTTTGGGGCCAACGTCCTGACTTTC,CASTYPGQGRGFGANVLTF
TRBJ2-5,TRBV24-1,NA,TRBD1,TGTGCCACCAGTGATTTGACAGGGGCCGAGACCCAGTACTTC,CATSDLTGAETQYF
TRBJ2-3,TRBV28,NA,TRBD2,TGTGCCAGCAGTCAGATTCTAGCGGGAGTCTCTAGCACAGATACGCAGTATTTT,CASSQILAGVSSTDTQYF
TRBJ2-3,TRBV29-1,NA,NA,TGCAGCGTTGAAGTTCGGGCCTCTAGCACAGATACGCAGTATTTT,CSVEVRASSTDTQYF
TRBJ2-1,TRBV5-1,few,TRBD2,TGCGCCAGCAGCTTAGACGGGAGGGCCTTGGATGAGCAGTTCTTC,CASSLDGRALDEQFF